The 29 T cell receptor beta chains below all came from one sample that was sequenced in a study of blood T cells in healthy people across ages. Together with a sample-barcoded 5' primer, a J-beta primer mix was included in a second PCR lasting about 7 to 11 cycles. TCRdb ran MiXCR on the 5' RACE reads and lists one entry per CDR3 protein. Of around 710,000 distinct CDR3 sequences listed, around 46% are singletons. Sequencing input: blood. The receptors here all came from a woman aged 60-75 years in good health.

V gene TRBV20-1 combines with J gene TRBJ2-7; D unresolved. Germline V gene data show CDR1 as DFQATT and CDR2 as SNEGSKA (reference sequence). V lost 6 bases, J lost 0 bases, and 15 bases lay in between. CDR3 length: 14 residues. The CDR3 protein is CSAKKSGSSYEQYF. The CDR3 coding sequence is TGCAGTGCAAAAAAGTCGGGTTCCTCCTACGAGCAGTACTTC.

This clonotype was observed a handful of times. This chain joins TRBV4-2 and TRBJ2-1, with D tentatively TRBD1 or TRBD2 (5 bases each). The CDR3 loop spans 14 amino acids. V shed 4 bases and J shed 4 bases, with 11 bases lying between them. Germline V CDR1 and CDR2: LGHNA, YNFKEQ. The CDR3 reads CASSRRGVYNEQFF. CDR3 bases: TGTGCCAGCAGCCGCAGAGGGGTTTACAATGAGCAGTTCTTC.

The rearrangement joins TRBV4-2 to TRBJ2-1; D may be TRBD1 (7 bases). Germline V gives CDR1 LGHNA, CDR2 YNFKEQ. The CDR3 contains 16 residues. V lost 0 bases to trimming and J lost 6 bases, with 15 bases between them. This CDR3 is CASSQDWPGGSNEQFF. The CDR3 DNA is TGTGCCAGCAGCCAAGATTGGCCAGGGGGGTCCAATGAGCAGTTCTTC.

The chain uses TRBV6-2 or TRBV6-3 and TRBJ1-5; D is ambiguous. The CDR3 length is 13 residues. Germline V lookup: CDR1 MNHEY, CDR2 SVGEGT. V was cut by 5 bases and J by 0 bases, with 5 bases left in between. The CDR3, as DNA: TGTGCCAGCAGTGCTCCTAGCAATCAGCCCCAGCATTTT. Translating gives CASSAPSNQPQHF.

CDR3 nucleotides: TGTGCCAGCAGTCGGTACAGGGCCGGTGAGCAGTACTTC. It is translated as CASSRYRAGEQYF. The chain recombines TRBV28 with TRBJ2-5, with D possibly being TRBD1 (6 bases). The germline V and J ends were trimmed by 5 bases and 11 bases, with 18 bases remaining between them. This CDR3 spans 13 amino acids. The germline V gene encodes CDR1 MDHEN and CDR2 SYDVKM.

This clonotype was observed a single time. Germline is not matched at one junction end, which may reflect a read error. The J gene is TRBJ2-7, the V gene TRBV11-2; D might be TRBD2 (5 bases). Looked up from germline, CDR1 is SGHAT and CDR2 is FQNNGV. The CDR3 spans 13 residues. The CDR3 here is CASSNGNSHEQYF. The CDR3 nucleotides read TGTGCCAGCAGCAACGGGAACTCCCACGAGCAGTACTTC. The full variable domain, with the rest looked up from reference TRBV11-2 and TRBJ2-7, is EAGVAQSPRYKIIEKRQSVAFWCNPISGHATLYWYQQILGQGPKLLIQFQNNGVVDDSQLPKDRFSAERLKGVDSTLKIQPAKLEDSAVYLCASSNGNSHEQYFGPGTRLTVT.

V usage is TRBV4-3 and J usage is TRBJ2-1, with a weak D call TRBD2 (5 bases). CDR3 length: 13 residues. V was clipped by 5 bases and J by 5 bases, with 10 bases between them. Germline-derived CDR1 and CDR2 are LGHNA and YSLEER. The DNA of the CDR3 is TGCGCCAGCAGCGTCGGGATAAACAATGAGCAGTTCTTC. This codes for CASSVGINNEQFF.

This chain joins TRBV27 and TRBJ2-4; the D call may be TRBD1 or TRBD2 (5 bases each). Germline CDR1 and CDR2: MNHEY and SMNVEV (reference sequence). Trimming pared 3 bases from V and 2 bases from J, leaving 17 bases between. The CDR3 runs 17 residues. The CDR3 here is CASSLGDPRGPKNIQYF. The CDR3 DNA is TGTGCCAGCAGTTTGGGGGACCCGCGAGGCCCCAAAAACATTCAGTACTTC.

The chain employs TRBV11-2 and TRBJ1-6; perhaps TRBD1 as D (6 bases). Germline CDR1 is SGHAT and CDR2 is FQNNGV. Trimming took off 3 bases at V and 5 bases at J, with 8 bases between the two ends. This CDR3 comprises 14 residues. CDR3 amino acids: CASSLWTDNSPLHF. CDR3 sequence (DNA): TGTGCCAGCAGCTTGTGGACAGATAATTCACCCCTCCACTTT.

The chain is built from TRBV5-5 and TRBJ2-4; TRBD2 matches at 7 bases. The J call may be faulty, since TRBJ2-7 better matches the DNA end. The V gene's germline CDR1 is SGHKS and CDR2 YYEKEE (reference sequence). This CDR3 is 16 amino acids long. CDR3: CASSLIGGREIYEQYF. CDR3 nucleotide sequence: TGTGCCAGCAGCTTGATCGGAGGGCGGGAGATATACGAGCAGTACTTC.

This clonotype has a count of ten or more. The CDR3 bases are TGTGCCAGCAGCTGGACTAGCGGGACTTACGAGCAGTACTTC. It is translated as CASSWTSGTYEQYF. The chain uses TRBV6-2 or TRBV6-3 and TRBJ2-7, with TRBD2 matching 12 bases. Unmatched junction bases numbered 4, after V lost 6 bases and J lost 4 bases. The germline CDR1 and CDR2 sequences are MNHEY and SVGEGT. The CDR3 sequence is 14 residues long.

Note on this clonotype: A read error may explain this, as a much larger clone is one base away. The gene calls are TRBV1 and TRBJ2-7. TRBV1 is a pseudogene segment. This CDR3 spans 17 amino acids. CDR3 region: CTSSLARSPLYTYEQYF. The CDR3 bases are TGCACCAGCAGCCTAGCACGATCGCCACTATACACCTACGAGCAGTACTTC.

This clonotype has just a few counts. The chain joins TRBV25-1 to TRBJ2-1; TRBD1 might be the D (5 bases). CDR3 length: 16 residues. CDR1 and CDR2 (germline): MGHDK, SYGVNS. Trimming removed 2 bases from V and 7 bases from J, with 18 bases in between. CDR3 nucleotides: TGTGCCAGCAGTGAAGGGTGGGGCCCAAGAACGAATGAGCAGTTCTTC. Translation gives CASSEGWGPRTNEQFF.

The genes are TRBV2 and TRBJ2-6; D not certain. The V gene's germline CDR1 is SNHLY and CDR2 FYNNEI. Trimming removed 2 bases at V and 2 bases at J, with 10 bases between. This CDR3 spans 16 amino acids. As DNA, the CDR3 is TGTGCCAGCAGTGAATTTTTGGCAGCTGGGGCCAACGTCCTGACTTTC. This encodes CASSEFLAAGANVLTF.

The rearrangement uses TRBV10-3 and TRBJ1-2; weak D call: TRBD1 (5 bases). The CDR3 is made up of 14 amino acids. From germline, CDR1 is ENHRY and CDR2 SYGVKD. V was trimmed by 0 bases and J by 7 bases, leaving 12 bases between them. CDR3 sequence (DNA): TGTGCCATCAGTGAGTCGCCCCAGGGCTCTGGCTACACCTTC. Residues: CAISESPQGSGYTF.

Only a few counts were recorded for this clonotype. V gene TRBV20-1 combines with J gene TRBJ2-1, with 10 bases matching TRBD1. V shed 0 bases, J shed 7 bases, and the junction held 9 bases outside the gene matches. The germline V gene has CDR1 DFQATT and CDR2 SNEGSKA (reference sequence). This CDR3 is 16 amino acids long. CDR3 bases: TGCAGTGCTAGAGATCTGGGGACAGGGGAATGGAATGAGCAGTTCTTC. Translating it yields CSARDLGTGEWNEQFF.

The chain has TRBV6-5 and TRBJ1-2; TRBD1 aligns across 8 bases. With V trimmed by 10 bases and J by 8 bases, 21 bases remained unmatched. Germline V gives CDR1 MNHEY, CDR2 SVGAGI. The length of the CDR3 is 16 residues. The CDR3 nucleotides read TGTGCCACCTCCTGGCCGAGGACAGGGAGGACGTGGGGCTACACCTTC. Its protein product is CATSWPRTGRTWGYTF.

Concerning this clonotype: This may come from a read error, since a much larger clone is one base off. The V gene is TRBV2, the J gene TRBJ2-3; no clear D gene. The CDR3 totals 12 residues. CDR1 and CDR2 from the germline V gene are SNHLY and FYNNEI. The CDR3 reads CAGSERDGTQYF. CDR3 coding DNA: TGTGCCGGCAGTGAGCGCGATGGTACGCAGTATTTT.

CDR3 in amino acids: CASRVSGDTYNEQYF. CDR3 DNA sequence: TGCGCCAGCAGAGTTTCTGGCGACACCTACAATGAGCAGTACTTC. V and J are TRBV5-1 and TRBJ2-1; D not resolved. The last part of the DNA fits TRBJ2-7 better; the J call may be wrong. The germline V gene encodes CDR1 SGHRS and CDR2 YFSETQ. The CDR3 has 15 amino acids.

This clonotype was counted between two and nine times. The chain employs TRBV13 and TRBJ2-1; 7 nucleotides align to TRBD2. The CDR3 is made up of 16 amino acids. Germline V lookup: CDR1 PRHDT, CDR2 FYEKMQ (reference sequence). V gave up 5 bases and J gave up 5 bases; unmatched junction bases: 12. CDR3 amino acids: CASSPKWTRGNNEQFF. CDR3 nucleotide sequence: TGTGCCAGCAGCCCAAAGTGGACTAGAGGGAACAATGAGCAGTTCTTC.

The chain is built from TRBV20-1 and TRBJ2-3, with TRBD2 matching 8 bases. The ends lost 5 bases at V and 4 bases at J; junction bases unmatched: 5. Germline CDR1 reads DFQATT; CDR2 reads SNEGSKA (reference sequence). The CDR3 contains 13 residues. CDR3 in amino acids: CSAPNGGADTQYF. In DNA, the CDR3 is TGCAGTGCTCCAAACGGGGGGGCAGATACGCAGTATTTT.

A remark on this clonotype: A read error may produce the germline difference seen at one junction end. The chain carries TRBV7-9 and TRBJ2-7; 7 bases map to TRBD2. The length of the CDR3 is 12 residues. The germline V gene encodes CDR1 SEHNR and CDR2 FQNEAQ (reference sequence). This chain's CDR3 is CSSSPTSDEQYF. The CDR3 bases are TGTTCCAGCAGCCCAACTAGCGACGAGCAGTACTTC.

This clonotype was detected only a few times. V and J are TRBV11-1 and TRBJ1-2, with no clear D. The CDR3 runs 13 residues. The V end lost 4 bases, the J end lost 8 bases, and 14 bases lay between the germline ends. CDR1 SGHAT and CDR2 FQDESV come from the germline V gene (reference sequence). This CDR3 reads CASSSSVFGGYTF. In DNA, the CDR3 is TGTGCCAGCAGCTCCTCCGTTTTCGGGGGCTACACCTTC.

This chain uses TRBV9 with TRBJ2-1; no clear D gene. The CDR3 contains 13 residues. CDR1 and CDR2 from the germline V gene are SGDLS and YYNGEE. The ends were cut back, 1 base at V and 9 bases at J, with 11 bases in the middle. CDR3 region: CASSVTVLSEQFF. In nucleotides, the CDR3 is TGTGCCAGCAGCGTAACAGTCCTAAGTGAGCAGTTCTTC.

This chain links TRBV25-1 with TRBJ2-7, with D tentatively TRBD1 (6 bases). V lost 7 bases and J 2 bases, leaving 15 bases between the germline ends. This CDR3 comprises 14 residues. Germline assignment: CDR1 MGHDK and CDR2 SYGVNS. The CDR3, as DNA: TGTGCCAGCAAACAGGACAGTTCGACCTACGAGCAGTACTTC. Encoded protein: CASKQDSSTYEQYF.

The chain employs TRBV9 and TRBJ2-4, with 8 bases aligning to TRBD1. The germline V gene has CDR1 SGDLS and CDR2 YYNGEE. Trimming took 2 bases from V and 3 from J; bases not matched to a gene: 7. The CDR3 has 16 amino acids. The CDR3 loop is CASSVGQGTGKNIQYF. The DNA for the CDR3 is TGTGCCAGCAGCGTCGGACAGGGAACGGGCAAAAACATTCAGTACTTC.

This clonotype showed up just a few times. The rearrangement uses TRBV20-1 and TRBJ2-7, with no clear D. Germline V gene lookup returns CDR1 DFQATT and CDR2 SNEGSKA (reference sequence). V was pared by 1 base and J by 1 base, with 14 bases between. The CDR3 sequence is 15 residues long. The CDR3 DNA reads TGCAGTGCTAGAGCGGGCAGCCTACCTTCCTACGAGCAGTACTTC. Protein sequence: CSARAGSLPSYEQYF.

Ten or more counts support this clonotype. V gene TRBV10-3 combines with J gene TRBJ2-5, with a possible D match to TRBD1 (7 bases). CDR3 size: 14 residues. V was cut by 6 bases and J by 1 base, with 12 bases left in between. CDR1 is ENHRY and CDR2 is SYGVKD in the germline V gene. The CDR3 DNA follows: TGTGCCATCAGGAGACAGGGAGGCCAAGAGACCCAGTACTTC. It specifies CAIRRQGGQETQYF.

This clonotype was detected a few times. The chain recombines TRBV29-1 with TRBJ2-1; D remains ambiguous. Near its end, the DNA agrees better with TRBJ2-7, so the J call may be wrong. In germline, CDR1 is SQVTM, CDR2 ANQGSEA. This CDR3 has 11 amino acids. The CDR3 bases are TGCAGCGTGCCAGTTTACAATGAGCAGTACTTC. Its translation: CSVPVYNEQYF.